The sequence of this T cell receptor beta chain was determined in a study of blood T cell repertoires in COVID-19. Study background: Specimens from acute and convalescent COVID-19 originated in the United States, Italy and Spain. From T cells, B-cell-depleted T cells, or PBMCs came the material, which was cDNA or gDNA.

Methods used by the authors: The assay estimated nucleated cells by amplifying reference gene primers. The data were produced by immunoSEQ multiplex PCR, yet TCRdb's version contains in-frame clones alone and is incomplete. That table gives V, J and clone size, and the DNA gave D and trimming. The sample records about 300,000 clones, around 86% being singletons. Donors were grouped by their self-reported clinical history. The sample taken for sequencing was PBMCs or T cells enriched from blood (not recorded which). The TCR originated in a man aged 55 to 70 who had recovered from COVID-19.

In DNA form, the CDR3 reads TGCGCCAGCAGCTTTCCGGAAAGGGCTAGCGGGAACCGAGATGAGCAGTTCTTC. Translation: CASSFPERASGNRDEQFF. V gene TRBV5-1 combines with J gene TRBJ2-1, with 9 positions matching TRBD2. The CDR3 length is 18 residues. V shed 2 bases, J shed 8 bases, and the junction held 17 bases outside the gene matches. The germline gives CDR1 SGHRS, CDR2 YFSETQ.